The rows below give T cell receptor beta chains drawn from one sample of a study of CD8+ T cells in alopecia areata. Clones were sequenced by immunoSEQ multiplex PCR, and TCRdb holds only the in-frame ones, with some missing. The sample has 200,000 to 250,000 clones, more than 45% seen once. The sample consisted of CD4+ T cells sorted from blood, taken at week 4, from a patient treated with tofacitinib. Receptors were obtained from a human donor with alopecia areata. Both conserved end residues are part of each CDR3. The order of the fields is J gene, V gene, clone size, D gene, CDR3 protein, CDR3 DNA. The D gene is left open where the match is weak. Clone size is given for some rows only: seen once, a few or many times, or a class if the clone is expanded.

TRBJ2-3,TRBV11-2,-,-,CASSLHLASDTQYF,TGTGCCAGCAGCTTACATCTAGCTTCAGATACGCAGTATTTT
TRBJ2-1,TRBV4-2,-,TRBD2,CASSQGPGGPVHEQFF,TGTGCCAGCAGCCAAGGGCCGGGGGGGCCAGTCCATGAGCAGTTCTTC
TRBJ2-3,TRBV29-1,once,-,CSVGGLGTDTQYF,TGCAGCGTTGGTGGACTCGGCACAGATACGCAGTATTTT
TRBJ2-7,TRBV15,few,TRBD1,CATSRPGTGGRYEQYF,TGTGCCACCAGCAGACCCGGGACAGGGGGTAGGTACGAGCAGTACTTC
TRBJ2-2,TRBV5-1,-,-,CASARGGELFF,TGCGCCAGCGCCCGGGGCGGGGAGCTGTTTTTT
TRBJ2-7,TRBV7-3,-,-,CASSPGDAPYEQYF,TGTGCCAGCAGCCCGGGGGACGCCCCCTACGAGCAGTACTTC
TRBJ1-2,TRBV5-6,few,-,CASSLVPLGYTF,TGTGCCAGCAGCTTAGTCCCCCTTGGCTACACCTTC
TRBJ1-1,TRBV9,-,-,CASSAPGAGREAFF,TGTGCCAGCAGCGCCCCTGGGGCAGGAAGAGAGGCTTTCTTT
TRBJ1-1,TRBV6-1,-,-,CASTVTAYTEAFF,TGTGCCAGCACTGTGACGGCCTACACTGAAGCTTTCTTT
TRBJ2-7,TRBV25-1,-,-,CASRGRSYEQYF,TGTGCCAGCAGGGGGAGATCCTACGAGCAGTACTTC
TRBJ2-3,TRBV29-1,-,-,CSVDPSTDTQYF,TGCAGCGTTGATCCGAGCACAGATACGCAGTATTTT
TRBJ2-7,TRBV29-1,-,-,CSVVPGSPSSGQYF,TGCAGCGTTGTACCCGGGTCACCAAGCTCAGGGCAGTACTTC
TRBJ1-4,TRBV2,few,-,CATAVDEKLFF,TGTGCCACCGCAGTGGATGAAAAACTGTTTTTT
TRBJ2-7,TRBV5-6,once,-,CASSLDSSADYEQYF,TGTGCCAGCAGCTTGGATTCTAGCGCGGACTACGAGCAGTACTTC
TRBJ1-2,TRBV30,-,-,CAWSLGNYGYTF,TGTGCCTGGAGTCTCGGAAACTATGGCTACACCTTC
TRBJ2-7,TRBV27,few,-,CASSPTGIGYEQYF,TGTGCCAGCAGTCCGACAGGAATCGGCTACGAGCAGTACTTC
TRBJ2-5,TRBV29-1,-,-,CSVEDYGGAFQETQYF,TGCAGCGTTGAAGACTACGGGGGCGCGTTCCAAGAGACCCAGTACTTC
TRBJ2-3,TRBV7-2,-,-,CASSLDRDTQYF,TGTGCCAGCAGCTTAGATCGGGATACGCAGTATTTT
TRBJ1-6,TRBV5-6,-,TRBD1,CASRDDRDSPLHF,TGTGCCAGCAGGGATGACAGGGATTCACCCCTCCACTTT
TRBJ2-1,TRBV5-1,many,TRBD2,CASRTSGSYNEQFF,TGCGCCAGCAGAACTAGCGGCTCCTACAATGAGCAGTTCTTC
TRBJ2-3,TRBV4-3,-,-,CASSQDEGGLDTQYF,TGCGCCAGCAGCCAAGACGAGGGGGGGTTGGATACGCAGTATTTT
TRBJ2-5,TRBV29-1,-,TRBD2,CSVFRGGQETQYF,TGCAGCGTCTTCCGGGGGGGACAAGAGACCCAGTACTTC
TRBJ2-1,TRBV7-3,-,TRBD2,CASSLASGHNEQFF,TGTGCCAGCAGCTTGGCTAGCGGACACAATGAGCAGTTCTTC
TRBJ1-2,TRBV2,-,-,CASSVDTYGYTF,TGTGCCAGCAGTGTAGACACCTATGGCTACACCTTC
TRBJ1-1,TRBV29-1,-,-,CSVEVGRAEAFF,TGCAGCGTTGAAGTCGGCAGGGCTGAAGCTTTCTTT
TRBJ1-1,TRBV29-1,few,-,CSVESLSAFF,TGCAGCGTTGAGAGTCTATCAGCTTTCTTT
TRBJ1-2,TRBV7-2,-,-,CASSSYIQGQGYTF,TGTGCCAGCAGCTCATATATCCAGGGTCAGGGCTACACCTTC